The clone carrying this T cell receptor (beta chain) was picked up a small number of times. What it binds is unknown. A much larger clonotype is one base distant, so this may be a read error. Each CDR3 protein gets one entry after TCRdb re-called the multiplex PCR reads with MiXCR. Of approximately 100,000 distinct CDR3 sequences in the sample, 20% to 25% were seen once. The lymph nodes were axillary draining lymph nodes from breast cancer patients. This sample stems from a study of breast tumors, draining lymph nodes, adjacent tissues. This CDR3 region has 15 residues. Germline V gives CDR1 SGHNT, CDR2 YYREEE (reference sequence). Study-wide results and limits: Tumors had less TCR diversity than lymph nodes, more than nontumor tissue. Data fit most tumor T cells coming from lymph node, expanding in tumor. Luminal-like breast cancer showed significantly higher tumor–nontumor repertoire similarity than basal-like.

The receptor was isolated from a female donor with breast cancer. Some clones in this sample may be carry-over from other donors' samples. Input material: axillary lymph node tissue. The V and J genes are TRBV5-4 and TRBJ2-7; TRBD2 matches at 8 bases. For the CDR3, the DNA is TGTGCCAGCAGCCCGGCACTAGCGGTGTCCTACGAGCGGTACTTC. Protein product: CASSPALAVSYERYF.